This TCR beta chain emerged from a study of shared clonotypes between healthy human individuals. At the level of the study: For every donor, three CD4 naive, three CD4 memory, two CD8 naive and one CD8 memory plates were used. Study-wide results and caveats: Non-shared clonotypes had lower generation probabilities than those shared by all four donors. Researchers sampled only blood; tissue repertoires likely differ.

Trimming removed 6 bases at V and 0 bases at J, with 20 bases between. Germline assignment: CDR1 MDHEN and CDR2 SYDVKM. This CDR3 has 17 amino acids. CD4+ cells yielded CD45RA+ naive and CD45RA-negative memory subsets. This clone was seen ten or more times. Its antigen is as yet unknown. The table came from immunoSEQ multiplex PCR; TCRdb's copy has only in-frame clones and leaves some out. The profile shows 1,100,000 or so clones, roughly 74% of them singletons. This TCR came from a young man in good health. Some clones in this sample may be carry-over from other donors' samples. The chain recombines TRBV28 with TRBJ1-2, with a tentative D call TRBD1 (5 bases). Sequenced: memory CD4+ T cells from PBMCs. Documented subset: CD45RA-negative fraction. CDR3 nucleotide sequence: TGTGCCAGCAGCCGAGGCCACCCCGACAGAGCTAACTATGGCTACACCTTC. It is translated as CASSRGHPDRANYGYTF.